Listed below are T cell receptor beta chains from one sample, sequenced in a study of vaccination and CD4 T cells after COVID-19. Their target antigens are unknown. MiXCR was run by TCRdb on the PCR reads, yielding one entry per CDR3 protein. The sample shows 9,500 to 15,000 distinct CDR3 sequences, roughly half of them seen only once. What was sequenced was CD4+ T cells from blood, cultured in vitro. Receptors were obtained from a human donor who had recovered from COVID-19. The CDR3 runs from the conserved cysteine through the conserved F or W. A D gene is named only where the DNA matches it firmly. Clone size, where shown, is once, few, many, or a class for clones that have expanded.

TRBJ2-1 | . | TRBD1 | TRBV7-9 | TGTGCCAGCAGCTTAGGGGACAGTTCTTCGTGGAGGTTCTTC | CASSLGDSSSWRFF
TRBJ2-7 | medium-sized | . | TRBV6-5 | TGTGCCAGCAGTTACGCTTCTAGCTATGGGCAGTACTTC | CASSYASSYGQYF
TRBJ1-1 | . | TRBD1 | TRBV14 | TGTGCCAGCAGCCAAGATGACAGGGTCTACACTGAAGCTTTCTTT | CASSQDDRVYTEAFF
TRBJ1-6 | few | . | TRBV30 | TGTGCCTGGAGGACAGAATATAATTCACCCCTCCACTTT | CAWRTEYNSPLHF
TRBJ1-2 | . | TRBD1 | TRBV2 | TGTGCCAGCAGTGACAGGGGGCACTATGGCTACACCTTC | CASSDRGHYGYTF
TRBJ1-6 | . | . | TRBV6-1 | TGTGCCATCAAAACTAGGGAGAATTCACCCCTCCACTTT | CAIKTRENSPLHF
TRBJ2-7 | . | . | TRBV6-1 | TGTGCCAGCAGAATAGCTTCCCGCCCCCACGAGCAGTACTTC | CASRIASRPHEQYF
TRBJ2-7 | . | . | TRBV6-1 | TGTGCCAGCAGTGAAGGCTACGAGCAGTACTTC | CASSEGYEQYF
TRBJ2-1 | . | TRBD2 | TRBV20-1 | TGCAGTGCCCAGACTAGCGGGAGGGGTAATGAGCAGTTCTTC | CSAQTSGRGNEQFF
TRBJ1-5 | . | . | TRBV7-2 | TGTGCCAGCAGCTTAGCACTTGAGTGGGATCCTAATACTCTAGCCCAGCCCCAGCATTTT | CASSLALEWDPNTLAQPQHF
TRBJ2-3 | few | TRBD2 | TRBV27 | TGTGCCAGCAGAGGGACGGGGGGTGATACGCAGTATTTT | CASRGTGGDTQYF
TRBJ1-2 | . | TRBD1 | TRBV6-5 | TGTGCCAGCAGTTCAGGACAGGGATTTAACTATGGCTACACCTTC | CASSSGQGFNYGYTF
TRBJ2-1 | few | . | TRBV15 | TGTGCCACCAGCATAGTGGCAATTAATGAGCAGTTCTTC | CATSIVAINEQFF
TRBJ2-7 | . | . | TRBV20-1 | TGCAGTGCTAGCTGGGCGGCTAGCTACGAGCAGTACTTC | CSASWAASYEQYF
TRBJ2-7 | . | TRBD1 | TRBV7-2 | TGTGCCAGCAGCTTAGCTCAGGCAGGGGGCTACGAGCAGTACTTC | CASSLAQAGGYEQYF
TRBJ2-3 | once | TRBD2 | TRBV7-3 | TGTGCCAGCAGCTCCTTAGCGGGAGTCACAGATACGCAGTATTTT | CASSSLAGVTDTQYF
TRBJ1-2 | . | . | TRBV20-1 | TGCAGTGCTAGAGATCCGGTGAGGGGGGCGGATGGCTACACCTTC | CSARDPVRGADGYTF
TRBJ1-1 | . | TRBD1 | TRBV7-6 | TGTGCCAGCAGCCGGGTCACAGGGGTGGGCACTGAAGCTTTCTTT | CASSRVTGVGTEAFF
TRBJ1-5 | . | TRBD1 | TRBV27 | TGTGCCAGCAGTTCGGACAGGTTCAATCAGCCCCAGCATTTT | CASSSDRFNQPQHF
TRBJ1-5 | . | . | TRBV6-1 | TGTGCCAGCAGTCTCACGGATGGTAGGCAGCCCCAGCATTTT | CASSLTDGRQPQHF
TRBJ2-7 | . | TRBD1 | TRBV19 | TGTGCCAGTAGTCCTGGGACAGGGGAAGCCTACGAGCAGTACTTC | CASSPGTGEAYEQYF
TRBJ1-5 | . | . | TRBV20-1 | TGCAGTGCTAGAGATATGAGCTATAGCAATCAGCCCCAGCATTTT | CSARDMSYSNQPQHF
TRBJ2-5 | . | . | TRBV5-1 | TGCGCCAGCAGCTATTCGGACTCGGTCTGGGAGACCCAGTACTTC | CASSYSDSVWETQYF